These 7 T cell receptor beta chains share one sample of origin, sequenced in a study of blood T cell repertoires in COVID-19. Clones were read by immunoSEQ multiplex PCR, and TCRdb kept only the in-frame ones, dropping some. The sample consists of 180,000 or so clones, about four fifths of them appearing once. The sequenced sample consisted of peripheral blood. The source is a woman in her thirties or forties with COVID-19, enrolled during active disease.

The J gene is TRBJ2-4, the V gene TRBV6-6; possibly TRBD1 for D (7 bases). Per the germline V gene, CDR1 is MNHNY and CDR2 is SVGAGI (reference sequence). The CDR3 length is 16 residues. Trimming removed 6 bases from V and 0 bases from J, with 15 bases in between. CDR3: CASSGGQITAKNIQYF. CDR3 DNA: TGTGCCAGCAGCGGGGGACAGATCACAGCCAAAAACATTCAGTACTTC.

In this sample, this clone turned up once. V and J are TRBV28 and TRBJ1-1; TRBD1 agrees at 7 bases. The CDR3 extends over 12 amino acids. J was trimmed by 3 bases and V by 6 bases; bases with no gene match: 1. Germline V gives CDR1 MDHEN, CDR2 SYDVKM. In nucleotides, the CDR3 is TGTGCCAGCAGGGGACAGCACACTGAAGCTTTCTTT. As protein: CASRGQHTEAFF.

The V call is TRBV7-3, the J call TRBJ2-2, with 9 bases that match TRBD1. The V gene end was trimmed by 5 bases and the J gene end by 3 bases; junction bases not matched to a gene: 4. Germline V gene data show CDR1 as SGHTA and CDR2 as FQGTGA. The CDR3 is made up of 15 amino acids. CDR3 sequence: CASSPRDRDTGELFF. CDR3 in DNA: TGTGCCAGCAGCCCCCGGGACAGGGACACCGGGGAGCTGTTTTTT.

The J gene is TRBJ2-7, the V gene TRBV9; the match to TRBD2 covers 8 bases. The CDR3 totals 15 residues. From germline, CDR1 is SGDLS and CDR2 YYNGEE. V lost 4 bases and J lost 2; bases outside the gene matches: 8. The CDR3 is CASSLCGGLPYEQYV. CDR3 nucleotide sequence: TGTGCCAGCAGCCTATGCGGGGGGCTCCCCTACGAGCAGTACGTC.

The chain recombines TRBV5-1 with TRBJ2-2, with 8 bases lining up with TRBD1. The CDR3 covers 13 residues. Germline CDR1 reads SGHRS; CDR2 reads YFSETQ. J was trimmed by 6 bases and V by 3 bases; bases with no gene match: 1. The CDR3 DNA reads as TGCGCCAGCAGCTCAGGGGGCCCCGGGGAGCTGTTTTTT. Translating it yields CASSSGGPGELFF.

The chain couples TRBV7-9 to TRBJ1-2; tentative D call: TRBD1 (5 bases). V was shortened by 3 bases and J by 9 bases, with 14 bases between the two germline ends. This CDR3 comprises 13 residues. Germline CDR1 and CDR2: SEHNR and FQNEAQ (reference sequence). The CDR3 protein is CASSFRPGHSYTF. CDR3 nucleotides: TGTGCCAGCAGCTTTCGCCCAGGACATAGCTACACCTTC.

The J gene is TRBJ2-2, the V gene TRBV19; 10 positions agree with TRBD1. The J segment lost 5 bases and the V segment lost 9 bases, leaving 6 bases of the junction unmatched. CDR1 is LNHDA, CDR2 SQIVND, per germline (reference sequence). The length of the CDR3 is 14 residues. The CDR3 DNA is TGTGCCAGCTGGGACAGGGGCAAAACCGGGGAGCTGTTTTTT. This translates into CASWDRGKTGELFF.